This T cell receptor beta chain derives from a study of Graves' ophthalmopathy and Graves' hyperthyroidism. Many counts were recorded for this clonotype. The V gene lost 2 bases and the J gene lost 0 bases, with 11 bases spanning the gap. The CDR3 length is 16 residues. CDR1 SGHAT and CDR2 FQNNGV come from the germline V gene. Ineligible for inclusion were patients with other autoimmune diseases, uncontrolled infections, pregnancy or lactation. Diagnostic conclusions were grounded in clinical symptoms, serum thyroxine, TRAb, thyroid ultrasound and orbital computed tomography. PBMCs were obtained from 8.5 to 10 ml of fresh peripheral blood. The sequenced template was RNA, covering the TCR beta CDR3 region. A first-round RT-PCR used HTBI primers, followed by a second-round multiplex PCR. One entry per CDR3 protein, called by TCRdb with MiXCR from the multiplex PCR reads. This sample has about 480,000 distinct CDR3 sequences, with approximately 15% found just once.

The gene calls are TRBV11-2 and TRBJ1-3, with D unresolved. The sample taken for sequencing was blood. The clonotype comes from a woman between 25 and 40 years old with Graves' ophthalmopathy. CDR3 in amino acids: CASSLMGISSGNTIYF. The DNA for the CDR3 is TGTGCCAGCAGCTTAATGGGAATTAGCTCTGGAAACACCATATATTTT.